The TCR beta chain under discussion was sequenced for a study of blood T cell repertoires in COVID-19. Looking at the study overall: Spain, Italy and the United States supplied samples that represented acute and convalescent COVID-19. The analysed material was cDNA or gDNA that came from T cells, B-cell-depleted T cells, or PBMCs.

Germline lookup yields CDR1 LGHNA and CDR2 YSLEER. The V gene end was trimmed by 0 bases and the J gene end by 4 bases; junction bases not matched to a gene: 3. The CDR3 consists of 14 residues. Authors' methods: Researchers report that nucleated cell counts were estimated from reference gene primer amplification. The assay was immunoSEQ multiplex PCR, and TCRdb's table has in-frame clones only and misses some. That table supplies the V and J calls and clone size; D and trimming were determined from the DNA. Among 90,000 or so clones listed, roughly nine tenths were seen once. Followed over time, Seattle patients had been enrolled while infection was active.

This chain uses TRBV4-3 with TRBJ2-7, with 7 positions matching TRBD2. This TCR derives from a man aged 55 to 69 with COVID-19, enrolled during active disease. The sample consisted of peripheral blood. The CDR3 reads CASSQERGGYEQYF. The CDR3 coding sequence is TGCGCCAGCAGCCAAGAAAGGGGAGGGTACGAGCAGTACTTC.